The 6 T cell receptor beta chains in this list originate from one sample, sequenced in a study of T cell responses to AZD1222 COVID-19 vaccine. TCRdb keeps only in-frame clones here, not all; method: immunoSEQ multiplex PCR. The sample yields about 140,000 clones, about 90% seen once. This sample comprised peripheral blood, obtained on day 0 of AZD1222 vaccination. The receptor set was obtained from an adult in good health.

Only a few counts were recorded for this clone. J is TRBJ1-5 and V is TRBV6-6; a possible D gene is TRBD1 (6 bases). The V end lost 5 bases, the J end lost 4 bases, and 12 bases lay between the germline ends. This CDR3 contains 14 residues. Germline loops: CDR1 MNHNY, CDR2 SVGAGI (reference sequence). The CDR3 here is CASSHREENQPQHF. CDR3 sequence (DNA): TGTGCCAGCAGTCACAGGGAAGAAAATCAGCCCCAGCATTTT.

A single count supports this clone. CDR3 in amino acids: CASSLMGRRTDTQYF. The CDR3 coding sequence is TGTGCCAGCAGCTTAATGGGGAGACGCACAGATACGCAGTATTTT. V gene TRBV7-3 combines with J gene TRBJ2-3; weak D call: TRBD2 (5 bases). V was cut by 1 base and J by 1 base, with 9 bases left in between. This CDR3 has 15 amino acids. Germline V gene sequence: CDR1 SGHTA, CDR2 FQGTGA.

The V gene is TRBV5-4, the J gene TRBJ1-2, with D possibly being TRBD1 (5 bases). In germline, CDR1 is SGHNT, CDR2 YYREEE (reference sequence). Between the trimmed V and J ends, which lost 4 bases and 5 bases, there was a span of 15 bases. The CDR3 spans 14 residues. The CDR3 nucleotides are TGTGCCAGCAGCCCCCGAGGACACCAGTATGGCTACACCTTC. Translating it yields CASSPRGHQYGYTF.

The CDR3, as DNA: TGTGCCAGCTCACCACCGGTTCCTACCTGGATAATGAACACCGGGGAGCTGTTTTTT. Translated, it gives CASSPPVPTWIMNTGELFF. This chain links TRBV18 with TRBJ2-2; D unresolved. Per the germline V gene, CDR1 is KGHSH and CDR2 is LQKENI. The V end lost 0 bases, the J end lost 1 base, and 18 bases lay between the germline ends. The CDR3 spans 19 residues.

CDR3 loop: CASSPRGQGLNEQYF. Written as DNA, the CDR3 is TGTGCCAGCTCACCTCGGGGACAGGGGCTCAACGAGCAGTACTTC. The V call is TRBV18, the J call TRBJ2-7, with TRBD1 matching over 10 bases. Germline V lookup: CDR1 KGHSH, CDR2 LQKENI. Unmatched junction bases numbered 7, after V lost 3 bases and J lost 5 bases. The length of the CDR3 is 15 residues. The variable domain in full, with the rest retrieved from reference TRBV18 and TRBJ2-7, is NAGVMQNPRHLVRRRGQEARLRCSPMKGHSHVYWYRQLPEEGLKFMVYLQKENIIDESGMPKERFSAEFPKEGPSILRIQQVVRGDSAAYFCASSPRGQGLNEQYFGPGTRLTVT.

This clone was picked up one time. The rearrangement links TRBV6-2 or TRBV6-3 to TRBJ2-7, with TRBD2 matching over 9 bases. This CDR3 contains 15 residues. The J segment lost 5 bases and the V segment lost 1 base, leaving 6 bases of the junction unmatched. From germline, CDR1 is MNHEY and CDR2 SVGEGT. CDR3 sequence: CASSYFLAGRNEQYF. CDR3 bases: TGTGCCAGCAGTTACTTTCTAGCGGGGAGGAACGAGCAGTACTTC.